The source of this T cell receptor (beta chain) is a study of type 1 regulatory T cells. Whole-study results and caveats: Tr1 cells had a more restricted TCR repertoire than non-Tr1 cells.

Germline-derived CDR1 and CDR2 are SGHTA and FQGNSA. V lost 0 bases and J lost 0, with 6 bases in between. The CDR3 is 15 amino acids. TCRdb recomputed calls from the reads with MiXCR, one row per CDR3 protein. Of about 62,000 distinct CDR3 sequences detected, around 62% appear once; the ten largest clones hold roughly 1.9%. This clonotype has just a few counts. Its antigen is undetermined. The chain combines TRBV7-2 with TRBJ2-1; unclear D gene. The TCR comes from a human donor in good health. Sequenced input: cultured non-Tr1 T cells, either the whole culture or a sorted T cell fraction (not recorded which). CDR3 sequence reads: CASSLAAISYNEQFF. The DNA of the CDR3 is TGTGCCAGCAGCTTAGCGGCTATCTCCTACAATGAGCAGTTCTTC.